The T cell receptor (beta chain) described here comes from a study of regulatory and conventional T cells in RAG deficiency. Conventional CD4+ T cells were sorted from blood as CD25-low CD127-high cells. Germline-derived CDR1 and CDR2 are KGHSH and LQKENI. The CDR3 has 15 residues. V was clipped by 3 bases and J by 5 bases, with 17 bases between them. Only in-frame clones appear in the TCRdb table, and some are missing; sequencing was by immunoSEQ multiplex PCR. This sample yields some 30,000 clones, of which approximately 96% are seen a single time; about 0.4% belongs to the top ten. The sample was also reused in another study, on regulatory T cells. That publication notes: The PCR used 52 TRBV and 13 TRBJ primers.

The origin of this receptor is a human donor in good health. The genes are TRBV18 and TRBJ2-7; possibly TRBD1 for D (6 bases). Sequencing was done on a sample of CD25- CD4+ T cells sorted from blood. As DNA, the CDR3 is TGTGCCAGCTCACCGCAAAGCAGGGGATGGGACGAGCAGTACTTC. It codes for CASSPQSRGWDEQYF.